This T cell receptor beta chain was recorded in a study of T cell repertoires in cytomegalovirus infection. The wider study: Public TCR beta signatures were indicative of both CMV infection and a matching HLA type.

Overall study results and limits: HLA-C-restricted TCR beta clonotypes specific for CMV led the ex vivo response. Cumulative public TCR beta family frequency identified carriers of CMV plus the relevant HLA.

This clonotype was counted a few times. Antigen specificity is unknown. TCRdb ran MiXCR on the reads and lists one entry per CDR3 protein. Among about 450,000 distinct CDR3 sequences listed, roughly 31% were seen once. V lost 2 bases, J lost 6 bases, and 13 bases stayed unmatched. CDR3 length: 17 amino acids. In germline, CDR1 is MDHEN, CDR2 SYDVKM. The V call is TRBV28, the J call TRBJ2-3; 8 bases fit TRBD2. The specimen was PBMCs. This TCR came from a human donor in good health (CMV status not recorded). Some clones in this sample may be carry-over from other donors' samples. CDR3 nucleotides: TGTGCCAGCAGTTTAAGGGAAACGGGGGGGCCCCGGGATACGCAGTATTTT. Encoded protein: CASSLRETGGPRDTQYF.